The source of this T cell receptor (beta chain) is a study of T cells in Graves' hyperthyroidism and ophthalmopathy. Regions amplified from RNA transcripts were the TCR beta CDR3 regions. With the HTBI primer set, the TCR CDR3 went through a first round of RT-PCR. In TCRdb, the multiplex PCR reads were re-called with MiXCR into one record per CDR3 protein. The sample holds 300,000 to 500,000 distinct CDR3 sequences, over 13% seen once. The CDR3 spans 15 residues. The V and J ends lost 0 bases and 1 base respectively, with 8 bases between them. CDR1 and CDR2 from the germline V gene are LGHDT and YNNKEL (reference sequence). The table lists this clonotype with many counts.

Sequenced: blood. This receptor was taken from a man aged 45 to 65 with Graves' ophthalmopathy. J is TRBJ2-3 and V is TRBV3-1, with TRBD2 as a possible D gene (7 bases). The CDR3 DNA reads TGTGCCAGCAGCCAAGACGGGGGGCGCACAGATACGCAGTATTTT. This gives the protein CASSQDGGRTDTQYF.